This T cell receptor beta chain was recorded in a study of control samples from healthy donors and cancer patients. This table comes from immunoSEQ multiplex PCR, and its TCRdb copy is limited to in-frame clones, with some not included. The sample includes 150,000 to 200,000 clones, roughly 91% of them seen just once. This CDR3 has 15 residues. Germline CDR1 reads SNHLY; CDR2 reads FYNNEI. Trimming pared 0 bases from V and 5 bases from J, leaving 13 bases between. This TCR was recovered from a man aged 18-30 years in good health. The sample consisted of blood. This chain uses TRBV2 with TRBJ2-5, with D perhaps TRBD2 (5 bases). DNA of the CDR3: TGTGCCAGCAGTGAAGCGGGCCTAGCCTATGAGACCCAGTACTTC. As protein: CASSEAGLAYETQYF.